This T cell receptor (beta chain) was sequenced in a study of T-cell memory formation after mild COVID-19. General observations from the study: Some clones that responded were present in memory (sampled pre-infection), which suggests cross-reactive memory joined.

Researchers used 5'RACE with constant-segment primers to make TCR alpha and TCR beta cDNA libraries that carry sample barcodes and UMIs. TCRdb recomputed calls from the 5' RACE reads with MiXCR, one row per CDR3 protein. This sample has hundreds of thousands of distinct CDR3 sequences; about 15% occur once, and the top ten carry 22%. The table lists this clonotype with a few counts. The antigen remains unidentified. The source of this sequence is a young man who had mild COVID-19 (a few samples of this study predate the infection). Cell type and time point are not known. The sample comprised PBMCs or a T cell subset sorted from them (not recorded which).

DNA for the CDR3: TGCGCCAGCAGCTTCCAAACAGCGACCGGTGAAGCTTTCTTT. Protein product: CASSFQTATGEAFF. The chain carries TRBV5-1 and TRBJ1-1; unclear D gene. From germline, CDR1 is SGHRS and CDR2 YFSETQ. The CDR3 is 14 residues long. V lost 2 bases to trimming and J lost 7 bases, with 15 bases between them.